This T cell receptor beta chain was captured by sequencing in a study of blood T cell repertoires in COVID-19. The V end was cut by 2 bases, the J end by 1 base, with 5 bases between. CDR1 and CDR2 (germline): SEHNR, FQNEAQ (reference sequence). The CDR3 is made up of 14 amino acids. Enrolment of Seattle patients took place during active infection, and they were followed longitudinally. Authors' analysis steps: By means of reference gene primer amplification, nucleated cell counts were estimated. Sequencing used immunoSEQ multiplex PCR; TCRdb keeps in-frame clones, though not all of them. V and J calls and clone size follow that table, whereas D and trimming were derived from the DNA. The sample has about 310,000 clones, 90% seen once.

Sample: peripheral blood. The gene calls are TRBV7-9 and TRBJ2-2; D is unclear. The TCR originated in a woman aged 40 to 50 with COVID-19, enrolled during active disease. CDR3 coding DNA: TGTGCCAGCAGCTTACAGGAGAACACCGGGGAGCTGTTTTTT. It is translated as CASSLQENTGELFF.